This T cell receptor (beta chain) was captured by sequencing in a study of T cell clonotyping in hematopoietic cell transplantation. Germline V gene lookup returns CDR1 SGHDN and CDR2 FVKESK. The germline V and J ends were trimmed by 0 bases and 3 bases, with 12 bases remaining between them. The CDR3 is 15 residues long. Broader study findings: After transplant, recipient diversity fell while pathologically expanded clonotypes grew through day 180.

About this clone itself: Antigen specificity is unknown. This CDR3 is also generated by other DNA sequences in the sample.

Only in-frame clones appear in the TCRdb table, and some are missing; sequencing was by immunoSEQ multiplex PCR. Altogether about 3,100 clones are present, around 90% being singletons, with the ten largest covering almost 9%. This TCR was recovered from a male patient aged 60-70 years who had an allogeneic stem cell transplant from a related donor, so the T cells may come from the graft donor. Some clones in this sample may be carry-over from other donors' samples. V usage is TRBV14 and J usage is TRBJ2-7; D gene unclear. This specimen was PBMCs, taken at the time of graft-versus-host disease after allogeneic stem cell transplant. In DNA, the CDR3 is TGTGCCAGCAGCCAAGATTCGGTCGCATACTACGAGCAGTACTTC. It is translated as CASSQDSVAYYEQYF.